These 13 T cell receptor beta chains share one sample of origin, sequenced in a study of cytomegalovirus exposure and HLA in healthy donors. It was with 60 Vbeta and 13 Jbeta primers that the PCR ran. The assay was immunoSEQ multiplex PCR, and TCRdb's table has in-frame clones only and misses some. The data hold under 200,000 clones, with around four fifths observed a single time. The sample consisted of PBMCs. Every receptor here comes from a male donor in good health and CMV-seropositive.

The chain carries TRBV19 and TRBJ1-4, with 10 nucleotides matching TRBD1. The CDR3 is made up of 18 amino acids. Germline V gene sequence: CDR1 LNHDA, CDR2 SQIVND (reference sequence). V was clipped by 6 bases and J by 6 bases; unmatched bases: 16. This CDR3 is CASSDLLGTGAFDEKLFF. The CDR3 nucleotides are TGTGCCAGTAGCGACCTCCTGGGGACAGGGGCGTTTGATGAAAAACTGTTTTTT.

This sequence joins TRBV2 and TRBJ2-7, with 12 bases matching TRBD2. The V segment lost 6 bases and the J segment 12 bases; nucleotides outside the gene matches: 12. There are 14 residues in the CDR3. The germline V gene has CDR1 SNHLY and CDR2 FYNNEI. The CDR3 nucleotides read TGTGCCAGCAGCGCTCCTAGCGGGGGGGCCTTTCCGTACTTC. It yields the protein CASSAPSGGAFPYF.

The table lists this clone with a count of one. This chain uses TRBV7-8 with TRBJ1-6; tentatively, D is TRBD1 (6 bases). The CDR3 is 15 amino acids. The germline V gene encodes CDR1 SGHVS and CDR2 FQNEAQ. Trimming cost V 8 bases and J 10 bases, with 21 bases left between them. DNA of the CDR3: TGTGCCAGCCGCGCCCTACCCACCAGGGGATCACCCCTCCACTTT. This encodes CASRALPTRGSPLHF.

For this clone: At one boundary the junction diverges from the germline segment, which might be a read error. The CDR3 region has the DNA TGCAGCGTTGAAGTTCCTCAACTAGCGGGTTCCCACTTC. Translated: CSVEVPQLAGSHF. This chain uses TRBV29-1 with TRBJ2-5; 9 bases are a match to TRBD2. This CDR3 is built from 13 residues. Germline-derived CDR1 and CDR2 are SQVTM and ANQGSEA.

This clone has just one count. CDR3 sequence: CASSLSLAGYNEQFF. The CDR3 bases are TGTGCCAGCAGCTTATCCCTAGCGGGTTACAATGAGCAGTTCTTC. The rearrangement uses TRBV7-2 and TRBJ2-1; TRBD2 matches 8 bases. J gave up 4 bases and V 2 bases, and 4 bases lay outside the gene matches. Germline assignment: CDR1 SGHTA and CDR2 FQGNSA. The CDR3 runs 15 residues.

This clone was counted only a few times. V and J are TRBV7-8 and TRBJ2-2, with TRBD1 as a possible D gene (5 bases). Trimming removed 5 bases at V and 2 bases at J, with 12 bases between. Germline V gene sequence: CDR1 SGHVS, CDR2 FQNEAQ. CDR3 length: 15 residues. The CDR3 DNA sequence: TGTGCCAGCAGCCGGAACAGGCAAAACACCGGGGAGCTGTTTTTT. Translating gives CASSRNRQNTGELFF.

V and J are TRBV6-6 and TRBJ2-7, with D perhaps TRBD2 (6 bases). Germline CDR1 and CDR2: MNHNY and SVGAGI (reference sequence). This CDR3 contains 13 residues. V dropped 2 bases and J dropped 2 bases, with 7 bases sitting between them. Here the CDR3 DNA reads TGTGCCAGCAGTTACGAGCGGGCCTACGAGCAGTACTTC. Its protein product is CASSYERAYEQYF.

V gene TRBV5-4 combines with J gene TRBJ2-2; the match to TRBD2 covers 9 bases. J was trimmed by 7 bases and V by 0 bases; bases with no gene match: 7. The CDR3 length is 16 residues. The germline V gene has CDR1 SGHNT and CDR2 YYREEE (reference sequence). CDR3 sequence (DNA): TGTGCCAGCAGCTTGGACAGCCGAGCGGGGGGCGGGGAGCTGTTTTTT. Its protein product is CASSLDSRAGGGELFF. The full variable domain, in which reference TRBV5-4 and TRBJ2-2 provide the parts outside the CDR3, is ETGVTQSPTHLIKTRGQQVTLRCSSQSGHNTVSWYQQALGQGPQFIFQYYREEENGRGNFPPRFSGLQFPNYSSELNVNALELDDSALYLCASSLDSRAGGGELFFGEGSRLTVL.

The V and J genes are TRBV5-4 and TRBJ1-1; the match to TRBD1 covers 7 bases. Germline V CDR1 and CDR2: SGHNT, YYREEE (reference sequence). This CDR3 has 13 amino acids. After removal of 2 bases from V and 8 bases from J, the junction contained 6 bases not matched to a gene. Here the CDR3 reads CASSFDRVKEAFF. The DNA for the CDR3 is TGTGCCAGCAGCTTCGACAGGGTTAAAGAAGCTTTCTTT.

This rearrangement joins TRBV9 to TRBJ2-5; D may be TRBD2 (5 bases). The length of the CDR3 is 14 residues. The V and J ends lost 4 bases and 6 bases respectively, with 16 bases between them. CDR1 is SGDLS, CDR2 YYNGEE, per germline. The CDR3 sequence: CASSPDTYGKTQYF. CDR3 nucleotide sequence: TGTGCCAGCAGCCCCGACACCTACGGGAAGACCCAGTACTTC.

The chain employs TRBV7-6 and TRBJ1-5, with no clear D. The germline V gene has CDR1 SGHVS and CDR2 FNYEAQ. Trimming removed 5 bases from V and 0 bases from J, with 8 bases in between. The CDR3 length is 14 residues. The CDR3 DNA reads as TGTGCCAGCAGCCCGGGTTTTAGCAATCAGCCCCAGCATTTT. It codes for CASSPGFSNQPQHF. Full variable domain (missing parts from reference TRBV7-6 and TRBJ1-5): GAGVSQSPRYKVTKRGQDVALRCDPISGHVSLYWYRQALGQGPEFLTYFNYEAQQDKSGLPNDRFSAERPEGSISTLTIQRTEQRDSAMYRCASSPGFSNQPQHFGDGTRLSIL.

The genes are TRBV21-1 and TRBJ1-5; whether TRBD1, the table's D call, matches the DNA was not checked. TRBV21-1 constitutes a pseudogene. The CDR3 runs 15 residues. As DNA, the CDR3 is TGTGCCAGCAGCAAGGGACAATATAGCAATCAGCCCCAGCATTTT. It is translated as CASSKGQYSNQPQHF.

CDR3 loop: CASSQEVMTEGYGYTF. The DNA of the CDR3 is TGCGCCAGCAGCCAAGAGGTGATGACAGAAGGCTATGGCTACACCTTC. The chain combines TRBV4-3 with TRBJ1-2, with D possibly TRBD1 on 5 matching bases. CDR1 and CDR2 from the germline V gene are LGHNA and YSLEER. This CDR3 has 16 residues. Trimming removed 0 bases from V and 4 bases from J, with 15 bases in between.